Sequencing of this T cell receptor (beta chain) was carried out in a study of T cell repertoires in ileal Crohn's disease. Study context: All patients had surgery for stricturing (approximately 61%) or penetrating (around 40%) disease. From the resection specimen's proximal margin, biopsies were taken as MI.

Points on this clone: What it binds is unknown.

Stated time point: proximal margin of the surgical specimen (macroscopically non-inflamed). The study's findings and limits: Active smokers at surgery had more clonal expansions than non-smokers.

Trimming pared 4 bases from V and 0 bases from J, leaving 9 bases between. From germline, CDR1 is ENHRY and CDR2 SYGVKD. CDR3 length: 14 amino acids. Measured with immunoSEQ multiplex PCR; TCRdb has only the in-frame clones, and not every one. The sample shows about 3,100 clones, around 63% of them seen only once. Specimen: ileal tissue. The clonotype originates from an adult with Crohn's disease. This chain joins TRBV10-3 and TRBJ1-2, with unresolved D. The CDR3 here is CAISAEGTNYGYTF. CDR3 coding DNA: TGTGCCATCAGTGCTGAAGGGACTAACTATGGCTACACCTTC.